This TCR beta chain was identified in a study of T cell repertoires in cytomegalovirus infection. At the level of the study: Indications came from public TCR beta signatures; they pointed to CMV infection and to a matching HLA type. General study points: CMV-specific HLA-C-restricted TCR beta clonotypes dominated the ex vivo response. CMV carriers with the relevant HLA were identified by cumulative public TCR beta family frequency.

The CDR3 is 17 residues long. Germline loops: CDR1 LGHNA, CDR2 YSLEER. Germline trimming cut 0 bases from V and 7 bases from J; bases unmatched to any gene: 14. This clonotype was detected only a few times. No antigen is known for it. TCRdb ran MiXCR on the reads and lists one entry per CDR3 protein. The sample yields some 390,000 distinct CDR3 sequences, roughly 20% seen once. The chain combines TRBV4-3 with TRBJ1-2; 7 bases map to TRBD1. Sequencing used PBMCs. The TCR was taken from a human donor in good health (CMV status not recorded). Some clones in this sample may be carry-over from other donors' samples. This CDR3 reads CASSQDPPPDRAGGYTF. CDR3 coding DNA: TGCGCCAGCAGCCAAGATCCTCCTCCAGACAGGGCCGGTGGCTACACCTTC.